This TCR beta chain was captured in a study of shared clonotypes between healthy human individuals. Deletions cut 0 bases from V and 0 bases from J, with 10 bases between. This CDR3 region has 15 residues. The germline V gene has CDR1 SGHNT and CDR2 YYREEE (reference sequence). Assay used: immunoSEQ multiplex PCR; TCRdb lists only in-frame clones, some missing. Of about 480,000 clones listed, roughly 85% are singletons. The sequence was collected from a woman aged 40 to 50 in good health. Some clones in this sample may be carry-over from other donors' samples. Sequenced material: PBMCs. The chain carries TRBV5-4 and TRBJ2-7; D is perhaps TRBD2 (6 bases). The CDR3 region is CASSLAGGISYEQYF. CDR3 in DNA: TGTGCCAGCAGCTTGGCAGGAGGGATCTCCTACGAGCAGTACTTC.